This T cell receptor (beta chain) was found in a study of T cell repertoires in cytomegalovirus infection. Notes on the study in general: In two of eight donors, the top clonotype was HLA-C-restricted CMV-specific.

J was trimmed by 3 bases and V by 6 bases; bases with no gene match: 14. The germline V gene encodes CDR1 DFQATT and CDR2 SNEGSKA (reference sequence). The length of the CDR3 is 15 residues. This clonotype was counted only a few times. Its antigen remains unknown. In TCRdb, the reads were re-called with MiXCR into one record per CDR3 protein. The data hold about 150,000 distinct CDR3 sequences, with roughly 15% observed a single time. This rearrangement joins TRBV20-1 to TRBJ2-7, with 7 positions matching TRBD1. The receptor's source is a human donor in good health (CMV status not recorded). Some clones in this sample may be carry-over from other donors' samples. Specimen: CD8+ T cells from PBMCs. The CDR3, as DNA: TGCAGTGCACTCGACAGGGAACTTGGTTTCTACGAGCAGTACTTC. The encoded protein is CSALDRELGFYEQYF.